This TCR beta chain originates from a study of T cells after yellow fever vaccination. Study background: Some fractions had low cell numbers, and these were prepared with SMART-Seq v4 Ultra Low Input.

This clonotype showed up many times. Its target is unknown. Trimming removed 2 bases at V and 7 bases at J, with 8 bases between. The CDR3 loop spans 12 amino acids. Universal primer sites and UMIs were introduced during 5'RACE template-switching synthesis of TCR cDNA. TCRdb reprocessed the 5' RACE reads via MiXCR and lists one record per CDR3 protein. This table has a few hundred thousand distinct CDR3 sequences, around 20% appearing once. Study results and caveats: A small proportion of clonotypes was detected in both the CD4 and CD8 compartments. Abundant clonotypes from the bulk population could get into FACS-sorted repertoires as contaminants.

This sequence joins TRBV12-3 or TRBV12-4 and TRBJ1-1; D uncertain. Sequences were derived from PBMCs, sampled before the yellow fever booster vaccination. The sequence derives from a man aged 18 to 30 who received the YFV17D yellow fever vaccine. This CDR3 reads CASSLFLGEAFF. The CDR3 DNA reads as TGTGCCAGCAGTTTATTTCTCGGTGAAGCTTTCTTT.